Shown below are 22 T cell receptor beta chains from a single sample sequenced in a study of graft-versus-host responses after intestinal transplantation. These receptors' antigens are unknown. Sequencing used immunoSEQ multiplex PCR; TCRdb keeps in-frame clones, though not all of them. The sample has 70,000 to 95,000 clones, approximately 95% seen once; the top ten hold about 1.1%. The starting material was unstimulated CD8+ T cells sorted from spleen or lymph node cells, obtained before transplant. All receptors derive from a human donor who was the organ donor for an intestinal transplant.

The chain is built from TRBV27 and TRBJ2-7, with D possibly TRBD2 on 5 matching bases. Germline values: CDR1 MNHEY, CDR2 SMNVEV (reference sequence). V dropped 10 bases and J dropped 6 bases, with 19 bases sitting between them. The CDR3 extends over 13 amino acids. The CDR3 coding sequence is TGTGCCACCAAACCGGGGTCGTCAGGCGAGCAGTACTTC. Protein: CATKPGSSGEQYF.

V and J are TRBV5-1 and TRBJ2-5; 8 nucleotides match TRBD1. Trimming at V came to 0 bases and at J to 4 bases, leaving 5 bases not matched to a gene. Germline V gene data show CDR1 as SGHRS and CDR2 as YFSETQ. The CDR3 is 15 amino acids. The CDR3 reads CASSLGDRPGETQYF. In DNA, the CDR3 is TGCGCCAGCAGCTTGGGGGACAGGCCCGGAGAGACCCAGTACTTC.

The chain couples TRBV13 to TRBJ2-3; possible D gene TRBD2, 6 bases. There are 15 residues in the CDR3. The V end was cut by 2 bases, the J end by 2 bases, with 11 bases between. CDR1 is PRHDT, CDR2 FYEKMQ, per germline (reference sequence). The CDR3 nucleotides are TGTGCCAGCAGCTTAAGGCGCGGGGACACAGATACGCAGTATTTT. Its protein is CASSLRRGDTDTQYF. Drawing the rest from reference TRBV13 and TRBJ2-3, the complete variable domain is AAGVIQSPRHLIKEKRETATLKCYPIPRHDTVYWYQQGPGQDPQFLISFYEKMQSDKGSIPDRFSAQQFSDYHSELNMSSLELGDSALYFCASSLRRGDTDTQYFGPGTRLTVL.

The chain combines TRBV28 with TRBJ2-1, with D possibly TRBD1 on 5 matching bases. Between the trimmed V and J ends, which lost 2 bases and 7 bases, there was a span of 9 bases. The CDR3 has 13 amino acids. Germline CDR1 and CDR2: MDHEN and SYDVKM. DNA of the CDR3: TGTGCCAGCAGTTTAGGACACTTGAATGAGCAGTTCTTC. It is translated as CASSLGHLNEQFF.

This sequence joins TRBV5-1 and TRBJ1-1; the match to TRBD1 covers 10 bases. Germline assignment: CDR1 SGHRS and CDR2 YFSETQ. The length of the CDR3 is 16 residues. Trimming at V came to 4 bases and at J to 0 bases, leaving 6 bases not matched to a gene. CDR3 coding DNA: TGCGCCAGCAGCCGGGGGGGGACAGGGGTGAACACTGAAGCTTTCTTT. Amino acid sequence: CASSRGGTGVNTEAFF.

This clone appeared a single time. V usage is TRBV2 and J usage is TRBJ2-7, with 8 bases lining up with TRBD2. Germline loops: CDR1 SNHLY, CDR2 FYNNEI. J was trimmed by 0 bases and V by 8 bases; bases with no gene match: 6. The CDR3 runs to 14 residues. The chain's CDR3 is CASGGLAGSYEQYF. DNA for the CDR3: TGTGCCAGCGGCGGGCTAGCGGGCTCCTACGAGCAGTACTTC.

This chain connects TRBV7-8 to TRBJ1-2; D may be TRBD1 (6 bases). The CDR3 has 15 amino acids. V lost 5 bases and J 7 bases, leaving 20 bases between the germline ends. CDR1 is SGHVS, CDR2 FQNEAQ, per germline. The CDR3 loop reads CASSPRGRGAFGYTF. As DNA, the CDR3 is TGTGCCAGCAGCCCCCGGGGACGGGGGGCTTTTGGCTACACCTTC.

The rearrangement joins TRBV7-3 to TRBJ2-3; possible D gene TRBD2, 5 bases. The CDR3 is made up of 16 amino acids. Germline CDR1 and CDR2: SGHTA and FQGTGA. Trimming cost V 5 bases and J 2 bases, with 17 bases left between them. The CDR3, as DNA: TGTGCCAGCAGCCCTACCTCTAGCTTTTCCACAGATACGCAGTATTTT. Amino acids: CASSPTSSFSTDTQYF.

This clone was detected only a few times. This chain uses TRBV11-2 with TRBJ2-7; tentative D call: TRBD2 (5 bases). Between the trimmed V and J ends, which lost 5 bases and 6 bases, there was a span of 14 bases. Germline assignment: CDR1 SGHAT and CDR2 FQNNGV. The CDR3 is 13 amino acids. CDR3 in amino acids: CASSLGPGVEQYF. The CDR3 bases are TGTGCCAGCAGCCTTGGACCCGGGGTCGAGCAGTACTTC. Drawing the rest from reference TRBV11-2 and TRBJ2-7, the complete variable domain is EAGVAQSPRYKIIEKRQSVAFWCNPISGHATLYWYQQILGQGPKLLIQFQNNGVVDDSQLPKDRFSAERLKGVDSTLKIQPAKLEDSAVYLCASSLGPGVEQYFGPGTRLTVT.

The chain joins TRBV28 to TRBJ2-3; 11 nucleotides match TRBD2. V was pared by 5 bases and J by 4 bases, with 8 bases of the junction left unmatched. Germline V gives CDR1 MDHEN, CDR2 SYDVKM. The CDR3 sequence is 16 residues long. The CDR3 sequence is CASSPTSGRFADTQYF. DNA of the CDR3: TGTGCCAGCAGTCCCACTAGCGGGAGATTTGCAGATACGCAGTATTTT. The full variable domain, completed using reference TRBV28 and TRBJ2-3, is DVKVTQSSRYLVKRTGEKVFLECVQDMDHENMFWYRQDPGLGLRLIYFSYDVKMKEKGDIPEGYSVSREKKERFSLILESASTNQTSMYLCASSPTSGRFADTQYFGPGTRLTVL.

This rearrangement joins TRBV18 to TRBJ2-7, with D perhaps TRBD2 (5 bases). In germline, CDR1 is KGHSH, CDR2 LQKENI. The CDR3 has 14 amino acids. V dropped 4 bases and J dropped 7 bases, with 17 bases sitting between them. CDR3 loop: CASSRVLWPGEQYF. For the CDR3, the DNA is TGTGCCAGCTCACGGGTACTTTGGCCGGGGGAGCAGTACTTC.

V is TRBV10-3 and J is TRBJ1-6; maybe TRBD1 (6 bases). CDR1 and CDR2 (germline): ENHRY, SYGVKD. Trimming took 6 bases from V and 9 from J, leaving 18 bases between them. The CDR3 has 15 residues. The chain's CDR3 is CAIRQGFSGGSPLHF. CDR3 nucleotide sequence: TGTGCCATCAGACAGGGATTTTCGGGTGGTTCACCCCTCCACTTT.

This clone occurred once. The chain links TRBV6-6 to TRBJ2-5, with D tentatively TRBD2 (6 bases). The V end lost 2 bases, the J end lost 4 bases, and 11 bases lay between the germline ends. CDR1 and CDR2 (germline): MNHNY, SVGAGI (reference sequence). The CDR3 sequence is 14 residues long. The CDR3 DNA sequence: TGTGCCAGCAGTTACGGAGGGGAAGGAGAGACCCAGTACTTC. Its protein product is CASSYGGEGETQYF.

The genes are TRBV5-6 and TRBJ1-1, with D perhaps matching TRBD1 (5 bases). The CDR3 runs 15 residues. Germline CDR1 SGHDT, CDR2 YYEEEE. V lost 4 bases, J lost 5 bases, and 18 bases lay in between. The CDR3 spells CASSLMNGGGTEAFF. The CDR3 DNA reads TGTGCCAGCAGCCTCATGAATGGGGGGGGAACTGAAGCTTTCTTT.

CDR3: CASSLVPGTDTQYF. The DNA for the CDR3 is TGTGCCAGCAGCTTAGTACCAGGCACAGATACGCAGTATTTT. V gene TRBV13 combines with J gene TRBJ2-3; D remains ambiguous. The CDR3 spans 14 residues. V was cut by 1 base and J by 1 base, with 6 bases left in between. Germline V CDR1 and CDR2: PRHDT, FYEKMQ (reference sequence).

The chain couples TRBV5-1 to TRBJ1-1; no clear D. Germline values: CDR1 SGHRS, CDR2 YFSETQ. V lost 1 base to trimming and J lost 6 bases, with 13 bases between them. The CDR3 is made up of 14 amino acids. The CDR3 reads CASSLQVPKSEAFF. For the CDR3, the DNA is TGCGCCAGCAGCTTGCAGGTCCCCAAGTCTGAAGCTTTCTTT.

The chain recombines TRBV6-5 with TRBJ2-7, with D tentatively TRBD2 (7 bases). From germline, CDR1 is MNHEY and CDR2 SVGAGI. This CDR3 is built from 14 residues. With 5 bases removed from V and 4 bases from J, the gap between germline ends came to 15 bases. CDR3 in amino acids: CASSEGGGAYEQYF. In DNA form, the CDR3 reads TGTGCCAGCAGTGAAGGGGGGGGCGCATACGAGCAGTACTTC.

V gene TRBV9 combines with J gene TRBJ1-2; TRBD1 agrees at 8 bases. This CDR3 is built from 17 residues. The germline gives CDR1 SGDLS, CDR2 YYNGEE. The junction had 8 bases not matched to a gene; V was cut back by 0 bases and J by 1 base. The CDR3 loop is CASSVGGGTGLNYGYTF. CDR3 DNA: TGTGCCAGCAGCGTAGGGGGCGGGACAGGTCTTAACTATGGCTACACCTTC. Based on the CDR3 plus reference TRBV9 and TRBJ1-2, the full variable domain is DSGVTQTPKHLITATGQRVTLRCSPRSGDLSVYWYQQSLDQGLQFLIQYYNGEERAKGNILERFSAQQFPDLHSELNLSSLELGDSALYFCASSVGGGTGLNYGYTFGSGTRLTVV.

The chain recombines TRBV10-3 with TRBJ2-2; tentative D call: TRBD1 (6 bases). V was shortened by 6 bases and J by 0 bases, with 20 bases between the two germline ends. This CDR3 contains 18 residues. Per the germline V gene, CDR1 is ENHRY and CDR2 is SYGVKD. The CDR3 DNA reads as TGTGCCATCAGATCGGACAGCCCAAGAACCGCGAACACCGGGGAGCTGTTTTTT. Amino acids: CAIRSDSPRTANTGELFF.

This clone has a handful of counts. This chain joins TRBV4-1 and TRBJ2-1, with 8 bases lining up with TRBD2. Trimming cost V 0 bases and J 4 bases; bases outside gene matches: 5. Germline V gives CDR1 MGHRA, CDR2 YSYEKL. The CDR3 is 16 amino acids. CDR3 DNA: TGCGCCAGCAGCCAAGACAAGGTAGCGGGGTACAATGAGCAGTTCTTC. Translated, it gives CASSQDKVAGYNEQFF.

This chain connects TRBV9 to TRBJ2-2; D is perhaps TRBD2 (6 bases). The CDR3 contains 17 residues. The germline V and J ends were trimmed by 4 bases and 5 bases, with 21 bases remaining between them. The V gene's germline CDR1 is SGDLS and CDR2 YYNGEE. CDR3 protein: CASSPHPEGGWTGELFF. The CDR3 bases are TGTGCCAGCAGCCCTCACCCGGAGGGCGGATGGACCGGGGAGCTGTTTTTT.

On this clone itself: An end of the junction differs from the germline gene, which may be a read error. CDR3 sequence (DNA): TGTGCCAGCAGCTTAGTCCTTGGACTCCGCTACGAGCAGTGCTTC. It yields the protein CASSLVLGLRYEQCF. V usage is TRBV7-8 and J usage is TRBJ2-7; possible D gene TRBD2, 5 bases. CDR1 is SGHVS and CDR2 is FQNEAQ in the germline V gene. The CDR3 has 15 residues.